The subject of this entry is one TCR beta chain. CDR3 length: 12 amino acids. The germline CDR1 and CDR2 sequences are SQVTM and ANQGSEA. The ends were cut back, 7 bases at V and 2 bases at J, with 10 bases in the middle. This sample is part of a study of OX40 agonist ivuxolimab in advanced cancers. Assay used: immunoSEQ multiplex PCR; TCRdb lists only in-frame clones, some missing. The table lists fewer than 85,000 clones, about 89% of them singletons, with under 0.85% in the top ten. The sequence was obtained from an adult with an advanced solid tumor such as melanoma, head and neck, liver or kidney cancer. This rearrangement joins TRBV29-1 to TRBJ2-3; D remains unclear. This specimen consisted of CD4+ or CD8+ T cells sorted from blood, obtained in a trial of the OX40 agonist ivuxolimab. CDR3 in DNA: TGCAGCGCAATAGACCACACAGATACGCAGTATTTT. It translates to CSAIDHTDTQYF.